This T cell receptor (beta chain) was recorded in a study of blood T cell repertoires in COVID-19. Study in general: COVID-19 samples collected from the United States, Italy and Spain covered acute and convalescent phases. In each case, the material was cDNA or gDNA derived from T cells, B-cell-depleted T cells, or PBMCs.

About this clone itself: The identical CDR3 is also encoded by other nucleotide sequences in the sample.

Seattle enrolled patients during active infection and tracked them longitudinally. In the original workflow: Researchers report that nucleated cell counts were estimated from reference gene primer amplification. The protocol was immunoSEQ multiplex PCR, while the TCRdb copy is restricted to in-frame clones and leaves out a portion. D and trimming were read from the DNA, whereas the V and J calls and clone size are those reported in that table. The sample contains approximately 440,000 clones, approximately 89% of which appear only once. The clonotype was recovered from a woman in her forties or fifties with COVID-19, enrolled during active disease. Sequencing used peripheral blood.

CDR3 residues: CASGLVGGYEQYF. The CDR3 nucleotides are TGTGCTAGTGGTTTGGTAGGGGGCTACGAGCAGTACTTC. The J gene is TRBJ2-7, the V gene TRBV12-5, with a weak D call TRBD1 (6 bases). Germline CDR1 reads LGHNT; CDR2 reads FRNRAP. This CDR3 comprises 13 residues. Deletions cut 0 bases from V and 3 bases from J, with 6 bases between. The full variable domain, rest sourced from reference TRBV12-5 and TRBJ2-7, is DARVTQTPRHKVTEMGQEVTMRCQPILGHNTVFWYRQTMMQGLELLAYFRNRAPLDDSGMPKDRFSAEMPDATLATLKIQPSEPRDSAVYFCASGLVGGYEQYFGPGTRLTVT.